This paragraph reports one T cell receptor (beta chain). Its specificity is unknown. This entry is derived from a study of T cell therapy after organ transplantation. Study-wide points: Concurrent antirejection and antiviral drugs remain unassessed confounders.

The time point denotes: 20-29 weeks after completion of therapy. TCRdb's table, derived via immunoSEQ multiplex PCR, lists solely in-frame clones and lacks some. The table has 17,000 or so clones, approximately 85% seen once. The CDR3 runs 15 residues. The germline gives CDR1 SGHTA, CDR2 FQGNSA. V was shortened by 5 bases and J by 4 bases, with 15 bases between the two germline ends. This TCR derives from a human patient who had received a solid organ transplant and had CMV disease. Some T cells may be transferred from the graft donor. The V call is TRBV7-2, the J call TRBJ2-1; D is unresolved. The material was CD8+ T cells from blood, obtained after autologous CMV-specific T cell therapy. The CDR3 sequence is CASSRDFPPYNEQFF. For the CDR3, the DNA is TGTGCCAGCAGCCGAGACTTTCCCCCATACAATGAGCAGTTCTTC.